A selection of T cell receptor beta chains follows, all from one sample in a study of blood T cell repertoires in COVID-19. Sequencing used immunoSEQ multiplex PCR; TCRdb keeps in-frame clones, though not all of them. The top ten clones hold about 9.1% of a sample with 150,000 to 200,000 clones, approximately 85% of them seen once. Sample: peripheral blood. The source is an elderly woman with acute or convalescent COVID-19. Each CDR3 is given with its conserved first and last residue. A D gene is named only where the DNA matches it firmly. Rows may omit the clone size; those that give it use once, few, many or a size class.

d_call: TRBD1; j_call: TRBJ2-5; v_call: TRBV19; clone_size: .; cdr3_nt: TGTGCCAGTAGTATAGATCGGCGGACAGGGCTTCGGGAGACCCAGTACTTC; cdr3_aa: CASSIDRRTGLRETQYF
d_call: .; j_call: TRBJ1-1; v_call: TRBV11-2; clone_size: .; cdr3_nt: TGTGCCAGCAGCTACCCTATGGGCGGGAGAAGCACTGAAGCTTTCTTT; cdr3_aa: CASSYPMGGRSTEAFF
d_call: TRBD2; j_call: TRBJ2-5; v_call: TRBV7-2; clone_size: .; cdr3_nt: TGTGCCAGCAGCTTATTAGCGGGAGTTCAAGAGACCCAGTACTTC; cdr3_aa: CASSLLAGVQETQYF
d_call: .; j_call: TRBJ2-7; v_call: TRBV18; clone_size: .; cdr3_nt: TGTGCCAGCTCACCACCGGGTCGCAGGGCCTACGAGCAGTACTTC; cdr3_aa: CASSPPGRRAYEQYF
d_call: TRBD1; j_call: TRBJ2-7; v_call: TRBV27; clone_size: .; cdr3_nt: TGTGCCAGCAGACGACAGGGGGGCCCCTACGAGCAGTACTTC; cdr3_aa: CASRRQGGPYEQYF
d_call: .; j_call: TRBJ1-6; v_call: TRBV4-3; clone_size: .; cdr3_nt: TGCGCCAGCAGCCAAGGACCGGGAGGGTCACCCCTCCACTTT; cdr3_aa: CASSQGPGGSPLHF
d_call: .; j_call: TRBJ1-5; v_call: TRBV7-2; clone_size: .; cdr3_nt: TGTGCCAGCAGCCTAGGGCGCAATCAGCCCCAGCATTTT; cdr3_aa: CASSLGRNQPQHF
d_call: .; j_call: TRBJ1-2; v_call: TRBV5-6; clone_size: .; cdr3_nt: TGTGCCAGCAGCTCCCTCCTGGAGACGGAATATTATGGCTACACCTTC; cdr3_aa: CASSSLLETEYYGYTF
d_call: .; j_call: TRBJ2-3; v_call: TRBV6-4; clone_size: .; cdr3_nt: TGTGCCAGCAGTGCGGGGTTTGGCACAGATACGCAGTATTTT; cdr3_aa: CASSAGFGTDTQYF
d_call: TRBD1; j_call: TRBJ1-2; v_call: TRBV7-8; clone_size: .; cdr3_nt: TGTGCCAGCAGCTCGTACAGGGGGTCCTACTATGGCTACACCTTC; cdr3_aa: CASSSYRGSYYGYTF
d_call: .; j_call: TRBJ1-3; v_call: TRBV6-2/TRBV6-3; clone_size: .; cdr3_nt: TGTGCCAGCAGTCCACGGGGATCTCGTCTTTCTGGAAACACCATATATTTT; cdr3_aa: CASSPRGSRLSGNTIYF
d_call: .; j_call: TRBJ2-7; v_call: TRBV19; clone_size: .; cdr3_nt: TGTGCCAGTAGTCCAGGACGGGATCAGTACTTC; cdr3_aa: CASSPGRDQYF
d_call: .; j_call: TRBJ1-3; v_call: TRBV5-1; clone_size: .; cdr3_nt: TGCGCCAGCAGCCCCACGCCGGGGGCTGGAAACACCATATATTTT; cdr3_aa: CASSPTPGAGNTIYF
d_call: TRBD2; j_call: TRBJ2-2; v_call: TRBV4-1; clone_size: .; cdr3_nt: TGCGCCAGCAGCCAAGATGGCGGGAGGTACACCGGGGAGCTGTTTTTT; cdr3_aa: CASSQDGGRYTGELFF
d_call: .; j_call: TRBJ2-3; v_call: TRBV5-1; clone_size: .; cdr3_nt: TGCGCCAGCAGGGAGGGAAGCACAGATACGCAGTATTTT; cdr3_aa: CASREGSTDTQYF
d_call: TRBD1; j_call: TRBJ2-7; v_call: TRBV10-2; clone_size: .; cdr3_nt: TGCGCCAGCAATCAGACCCCCGGGACAGGGGCCGAGCAGTACTTC; cdr3_aa: CASNQTPGTGAEQYF
d_call: .; j_call: TRBJ1-2; v_call: TRBV12-2; clone_size: .; cdr3_nt: TGTGCAAGTCGCACGCCCGGGACAGGGAGAGATGGCTACACCTTC; cdr3_aa: CASRTPGTGRDGYTF
d_call: TRBD2; j_call: TRBJ2-1; v_call: TRBV4-3; clone_size: .; cdr3_nt: TGCGCCAGCAGCCAACTAAGGGGACTAGCGGGGGGGGACCCCAAGAATGAGCAGTTCTTC; cdr3_aa: CASSQLRGLAGGDPKNEQFF
d_call: .; j_call: TRBJ2-3; v_call: TRBV3-1/TRBV3-2; clone_size: .; cdr3_nt: TGTGCCAGCCAGAGTTCCGGGACTCGGGGCACAGATACGCAGTATTTT; cdr3_aa: CASQSSGTRGTDTQYF
d_call: TRBD1; j_call: TRBJ2-1; v_call: TRBV27; clone_size: .; cdr3_nt: TGTGCCAGCAGTTTATCGGGGGGGACAGGGAGGGTAGATGAGCAGTTCTTC; cdr3_aa: CASSLSGGTGRVDEQFF
d_call: .; j_call: TRBJ2-1; v_call: TRBV7-3; clone_size: .; cdr3_nt: TGTGCCAGCAGCTTAACGCGAGAGAGTGAGCAGTTCTTC; cdr3_aa: CASSLTRESEQFF
d_call: .; j_call: TRBJ1-5; v_call: TRBV6-5; clone_size: .; cdr3_nt: TGTGCCAGCAGTTACTCGGGGGGGGATCAGCCCCAGCATTTT; cdr3_aa: CASSYSGGDQPQHF
d_call: .; j_call: TRBJ1-1; v_call: TRBV19; clone_size: once; cdr3_nt: TGTGCCAGGGAACTTAATGGGGGTTTGCGGGGCAGGAGGAACACTGAAGCTTTCTTT; cdr3_aa: CARELNGGLRGRRNTEAFF
d_call: .; j_call: TRBJ2-4; v_call: TRBV10-2; clone_size: .; cdr3_nt: TGCGCCAGCAGTGAGCGGGACGGAGGGGCCAAAAACATTCAGTACTTC; cdr3_aa: CASSERDGGAKNIQYF
d_call: .; j_call: TRBJ1-2; v_call: TRBV3-1/TRBV3-2; clone_size: few; cdr3_nt: TGTGCCAGCAGCCGGACAGCGAATGGCTACACCTTC; cdr3_aa: CASSRTANGYTF
d_call: TRBD2; j_call: TRBJ2-2; v_call: TRBV12-5; clone_size: .; cdr3_nt: TGTGCTAGTGGCCCGTCCGGGACCCGGGAGGACACCGGGGAGCTGTTTTTT; cdr3_aa: CASGPSGTREDTGELFF
d_call: .; j_call: TRBJ1-5; v_call: TRBV19; clone_size: .; cdr3_nt: TGTGCCAGTAGTATGGGGGGGGGAGGTCAGCCCCAGCATTTT; cdr3_aa: CASSMGGGGQPQHF
d_call: .; j_call: TRBJ2-3; v_call: TRBV12-3/TRBV12-4; clone_size: .; cdr3_nt: TGTGCCAGCACCGACTCGGATACGCAGTATTTT; cdr3_aa: CASTDSDTQYF
d_call: .; j_call: TRBJ2-5; v_call: TRBV14; clone_size: .; cdr3_nt: TGTGCCAGCAGCCAAGATTTTTCGGGGAATCGGGACCAGTACTTC; cdr3_aa: CASSQDFSGNRDQYF
d_call: TRBD1; j_call: TRBJ1-3; v_call: TRBV12-3/TRBV12-4; clone_size: once; cdr3_nt: TGTGCCAGCAGTACGGGACAGGGAAACACCATATATTTT; cdr3_aa: CASSTGQGNTIYF
d_call: TRBD1; j_call: TRBJ1-6; v_call: TRBV10-3; clone_size: once; cdr3_nt: TGTGCCATCAGTGAGTACGGGACAGCTAATTCACCCCTCCACTTT; cdr3_aa: CAISEYGTANSPLHF
d_call: .; j_call: TRBJ1-1; v_call: TRBV7-9; clone_size: .; cdr3_nt: TGTGCCAGCAGCTTAGTTATGAACACTGAAGCTTTCTTT; cdr3_aa: CASSLVMNTEAFF
d_call: .; j_call: TRBJ2-2; v_call: TRBV4-3; clone_size: once; cdr3_nt: TGCGCCAGCAGCCAAGAGGTCGGAGGGGCCGGGGAGCTGTTTTTT; cdr3_aa: CASSQEVGGAGELFF
d_call: TRBD1; j_call: TRBJ2-3; v_call: TRBV2; clone_size: .; cdr3_nt: TGTGCCAGCAGTGTGGGGCAGGGGGCTGATACGCAGTATTTT; cdr3_aa: CASSVGQGADTQYF
d_call: TRBD1; j_call: TRBJ2-7; v_call: TRBV10-3; clone_size: .; cdr3_nt: TGTGCCATCAGTGCCGGGACAGGGCTCCCCTACGAGCAGTACTTC; cdr3_aa: CAISAGTGLPYEQYF
d_call: TRBD2; j_call: TRBJ2-7; v_call: TRBV3-1/TRBV3-2; clone_size: .; cdr3_nt: TGTGCCAGCAGCCAAGGAGTCCTAGCGGGACTCTACGAGCAGTACTTC; cdr3_aa: CASSQGVLAGLYEQYF
d_call: .; j_call: TRBJ1-1; v_call: TRBV6-5; clone_size: once; cdr3_nt: TGTGCCAGCAGATCCGACAGGAACACTGAAGCTTTCTTT; cdr3_aa: CASRSDRNTEAFF
d_call: .; j_call: TRBJ1-5; v_call: TRBV27; clone_size: .; cdr3_nt: TGTGCCAGCAGTTTAAATACAGGGCCTAATCAGCCCCAGCATTTT; cdr3_aa: CASSLNTGPNQPQHF